This TCR beta chain is drawn from a study of identical twins. Study conclusions and caveats: Fewer insertions marked abundant cord blood beta clonotypes; young adult naive trended weakly, memory not at all. For monozygotic twins, models underestimated out-of-frame TCR alpha sharing. The presence of invariant MAIT and iNKT cells could partly confound analyses of zero-insertion sequences.

The CDR3 consists of 12 residues. The germline CDR1 and CDR2 sequences are SNHLY and FYNNEI. V lost 10 bases and J lost 6, with 16 bases in between. In TCRdb, the 5' RACE reads were re-called with MiXCR into one record per CDR3 protein. The sample includes approximately 700,000 distinct CDR3 sequences, over 5% of them seen just once. This clonotype appeared a few times. The antigen is unknown. This chain joins TRBV2 and TRBJ2-7; D is ambiguous. The receptor's source is a man between 18 and 35 years old in good health. The source material was naive T cells sorted from blood. DNA of the CDR3: TGTGCCATAAAAATCCTAGGCCTCGAGCAGTACTTC. Protein: CAIKILGLEQYF. Full variable domain (rest looked up from reference TRBV2 and TRBJ2-7): EPEVTQTPSHQVTQMGQEVILRCVPISNHLYFYWYRQILGQKVEFLVSFYNNEISEKSEIFDDQFSVERPDGSNFTLKIRSTKLEDSAMYFCAIKILGLEQYFGPGTRLTVT.